This TCR beta chain was sequenced in a study of human T cells and chemical hapten exposure. Sample time point: patch test 2, 6 weeks after DPC sensitization. The treatment: therapeutic diphenylcyclopropenone sensitization with weekly scalp DPC. TCRdb re-called the RACE reads through MiXCR, storing one row per CDR3 protein. The data show fewer than 150,000 distinct CDR3 sequences, 12% seen once. The J segment lost 2 bases and the V segment lost 1 base, leaving 5 bases of the junction unmatched. This CDR3 region has 15 residues. Germline V gene sequence: CDR1 SGHDN, CDR2 FVKESK. The clonotype was recovered from a woman aged 45-65 years with alopecia areata. Some clones in this sample may be carry-over from other donors' samples. The gene calls are TRBV14 and TRBJ2-7, with 7 bases lining up with TRBD2. The specimen comprised whole blood, sampled in connection with sensitization to the hapten diphenylcyclopropenone (DPC). CDR3 nucleotides: TGTGCCAGCAGCCAAGGTCGAGCGGGGCCCTACGAGCAGTACTTC. Translated: CASSQGRAGPYEQYF.